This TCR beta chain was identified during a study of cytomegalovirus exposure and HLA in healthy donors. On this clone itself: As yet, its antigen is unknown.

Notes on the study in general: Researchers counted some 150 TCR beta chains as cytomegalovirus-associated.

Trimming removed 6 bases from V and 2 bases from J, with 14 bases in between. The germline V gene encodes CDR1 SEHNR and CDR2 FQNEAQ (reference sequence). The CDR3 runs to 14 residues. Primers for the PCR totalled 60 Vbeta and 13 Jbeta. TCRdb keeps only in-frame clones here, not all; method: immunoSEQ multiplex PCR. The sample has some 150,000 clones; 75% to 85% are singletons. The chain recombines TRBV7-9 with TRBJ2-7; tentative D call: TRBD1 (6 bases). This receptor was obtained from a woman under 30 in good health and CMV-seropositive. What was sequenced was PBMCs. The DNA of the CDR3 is TGTGCCAGCAGTCCCCGGGACACAACCTACGAGCAGTACTTC. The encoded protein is CASSPRDTTYEQYF.